These 31 T cell receptor beta chains came from one sample sequenced in a study of T cell repertoires in cytomegalovirus infection. MiXCR, run by TCRdb on the reads, gives a single entry per CDR3 protein. This table holds 740,000 or so distinct CDR3 sequences, less than 40% found once. The sequencing sample was made of PBMCs. The receptors were sampled from a human donor in good health (CMV status not recorded). Some clones in this sample may be carry-over from other donors' samples.

In its sample, this clonotype was seen once. The chain has TRBV6-1 and TRBJ1-1; D is unclear. This CDR3 has 18 amino acids. Trimming took off 6 bases at V and 1 base at J, with 24 bases between the two ends. Germline loops: CDR1 MNHNS, CDR2 SASEGT. The DNA of the CDR3 is TGTGCCAGCAGCTCTACTCTAGTTTTTGGGGATCGGAACACTGAAGCTTTCTTT. Its translation: CASSSTLVFGDRNTEAFF.

The chain uses TRBV15 and TRBJ2-3, with TRBD2 as a possible D gene (6 bases). The germline V and J ends were trimmed by 0 bases and 0 bases, with 7 bases remaining between them. There are 15 residues in the CDR3. Germline CDR1 and CDR2: LNHNV and YYDKDF (reference sequence). The CDR3 is CATSRDGGSTDTQYF. The DNA for the CDR3 is TGTGCCACCAGCAGAGACGGGGGTAGCACAGATACGCAGTATTTT.

The chain couples TRBV12-3 or TRBV12-4 to TRBJ2-5; perhaps TRBD2 as D (5 bases). The CDR3 is 15 residues long. Trimming shortened V by 2 bases and J by 1 base, and 11 bases separated the two germline ends. Here the CDR3 DNA reads TGTGCCAGCAGTTTAACTGGGAGATTCCAAGAGACCCAGTACTTC. Residues: CASSLTGRFQETQYF.

The rearrangement links TRBV7-8 to TRBJ2-1, with 9 bases identical to TRBD2. The length of the CDR3 is 16 residues. The V and J ends lost 5 bases and 9 bases, in that order; junction bases with no gene match: 14. CDR1 and CDR2 from the germline V gene are SGHVS and FQNEAQ. The CDR3 is CASSDRGRANSPEQFF. DNA of the CDR3: TGTGCCAGCAGCGATCGCGGGAGGGCTAATTCTCCTGAGCAGTTCTTC.

CDR3 region: CASSMSGPGDEQYF. The CDR3 DNA is TGTGCCAGTAGTATGAGTGGGCCTGGGGACGAGCAGTACTTC. The chain combines TRBV19 with TRBJ2-7; the D is unclear. V was cut by 3 bases and J by 5 bases, with 14 bases left in between. The CDR3 length is 14 residues. Germline-derived CDR1 and CDR2 are LNHDA and SQIVND (reference sequence). The full variable domain, in which reference TRBV19 and TRBJ2-7 provide the parts outside the CDR3, is DGGITQSPKYLFRKEGQNVTLSCEQNLNHDAMYWYRQDPGQGLRLIYYSQIVNDFQKGDIAEGYSVSREKKESFPLTVTSAQKNPTAFYLCASSMSGPGDEQYFGPGTRLTVT.

This chain links TRBV28 with TRBJ1-1; TRBD1 matches 8 bases. The CDR3 has 18 residues. Germline CDR1 reads MDHEN; CDR2 reads SYDVKM. Trimming removed 3 bases from V and 3 bases from J; junction bases left unmatched: 15. The CDR3 loop is CASSLERQGRRGDTEAFF. Here the CDR3 DNA reads TGTGCCAGCAGTTTGGAGAGACAGGGGCGTAGGGGGGACACTGAAGCTTTCTTT.

This clonotype showed up just a few times. The V gene is TRBV11-2, the J gene TRBJ2-7; maybe TRBD2 (5 bases). V was pared by 5 bases and J by 5 bases, with 22 bases between. The V gene's germline CDR1 is SGHAT and CDR2 FQNNGV. This CDR3 region has 16 residues. CDR3: CASSTSLTGKLNEQYF. CDR3 DNA sequence: TGTGCCAGCAGCACCAGTCTGACCGGGAAACTTAACGAGCAGTACTTC.

The V and J genes are TRBV28 and TRBJ2-2, with 10 positions matching TRBD1. The V gene end was trimmed by 6 bases and the J gene end by 3 bases; junction bases not matched to a gene: 7. The V gene's germline CDR1 is MDHEN and CDR2 SYDVKM. CDR3 length: 16 amino acids. CDR3 protein: CASRPGTGVDTGELFF. CDR3 bases: TGTGCCAGCAGGCCCGGGACAGGGGTTGACACCGGGGAGCTGTTTTTT.

This clonotype showed up just a few times. V and J are TRBV6-8 and TRBJ2-7; possible D gene TRBD1, 6 bases. CDR3 size: 15 residues. The V end was cut by 5 bases, the J end by 1 base, with 15 bases between. Germline loops: CDR1 MNHGY, CDR2 SAAAGT. CDR3: CASSPQQGGSYEQYF. CDR3 in DNA: TGTGCCAGCAGTCCCCAACAGGGTGGGTCCTACGAGCAGTACTTC.

This chain connects TRBV11-3 to TRBJ2-1; D perhaps matches TRBD1 (5 bases). Germline CDR1 reads SGHNT; CDR2 reads YENEEA. Trimming removed 5 bases at V and 6 bases at J, with 14 bases between. The CDR3 has 14 residues. The CDR3 DNA reads TGTGCCAGCAGCGTCGATATAGGGGCCAATGAGCAGTTCTTC. Translated: CASSVDIGANEQFF.

V usage is TRBV3-1 and J usage is TRBJ1-6; D remains unclear. The ends were cut back, 1 base at V and 8 bases at J, with 15 bases in the middle. The CDR3 consists of 16 residues. Germline lookup yields CDR1 LGHDT and CDR2 YNNKEL (reference sequence). The CDR3 reads CASSQGGLNRDSPLHF. The DNA of the CDR3 is TGTGCCAGCAGCCAAGGCGGGCTGAACCGGGATTCACCCCTCCACTTT.

CDR3 loop: CASSEAVHRDEQYF. The CDR3 DNA sequence: TGTGCCAGCAGTGAAGCGGTACACAGGGACGAGCAGTACTTC. This sequence joins TRBV2 and TRBJ2-7, with D possibly matching TRBD1 (6 bases). Germline V CDR1 and CDR2: SNHLY, FYNNEI. Trimming took off 0 bases at V and 5 bases at J, with 11 bases between the two ends. The CDR3 spans 14 residues.

The chain links TRBV5-1 to TRBJ1-1, with TRBD1 matching over 8 bases. Germline lookup yields CDR1 SGHRS and CDR2 YFSETQ. V was pared by 5 bases and J by 7 bases, with 7 bases of the junction left unmatched. This CDR3 contains 13 residues. The CDR3 protein is CASSRTGGIEAFF. The CDR3 region has the DNA TGCGCCAGCAGTCGAACAGGGGGAATTGAAGCTTTCTTT. Supplemented by reference TRBV5-1 and TRBJ1-1, the full variable domain reads KAGVTQTPRYLIKTRGQQVTLSCSPISGHRSVSWYQQTPGQGLQFLFEYFSETQRNKGNFPGRFSGRQFSNSRSEMNVSTLELGDSALYLCASSRTGGIEAFFGQGTRLTVV.

The chain joins TRBV6-1 to TRBJ1-2, with 7 bases that match TRBD1. J lost 4 bases, V lost 1 base, and 15 bases had no gene match. The CDR3 is 18 amino acids. Germline CDR1 and CDR2: MNHNS and SASEGT. DNA for the CDR3: TGTGCCAGCAGTGAAGGACAGGGTATTCGACTATCCCGCTATGGCTACACCTTC. It specifies CASSEGQGIRLSRYGYTF.

This clonotype was found a few times. This rearrangement joins TRBV18 to TRBJ1-2, with a possible D match to TRBD1 (6 bases). V was trimmed by 0 bases and J by 3 bases, leaving 14 bases between them. The CDR3 runs 16 residues. Germline V gene sequence: CDR1 KGHSH, CDR2 LQKENI. The DNA for the CDR3 is TGTGCCAGCTCACCACCGTCCCGGGGGGCGGACTATGGCTACACCTTC. It is translated as CASSPPSRGADYGYTF.

The chain joins TRBV6-6 to TRBJ2-3; TRBD2 matches at 10 bases. The CDR3 is 16 amino acids. Germline CDR1 and CDR2: MNHNY and SVGAGI (reference sequence). V was pared by 1 base and J by 5 bases, with 6 bases of the junction left unmatched. The CDR3 DNA sequence: TGTGCCAGCAGTTACTGGCCTAGCGGGAGAAAAGATACGCAGTATTTT. It specifies CASSYWPSGRKDTQYF.

This chain connects TRBV28 to TRBJ1-2; 8 bases map to TRBD1. This CDR3 comprises 14 residues. J lost 4 bases, V lost 4 bases, and 5 bases had no gene match. The V gene's germline CDR1 is MDHEN and CDR2 SYDVKM. Here the CDR3 DNA reads TGTGCCAGCAGTTATCAGGGGGCGAGCTATGGCTACACCTTC. Its translation: CASSYQGASYGYTF.

The chain uses TRBV6-8 and TRBJ1-2; 7 bases align to TRBD1. Germline values: CDR1 MNHGY, CDR2 SAAAGT. Trimming took 7 bases from V and 4 from J; bases not matched to a gene: 6. The CDR3 runs to 13 residues. CDR3 sequence: CASKGQTFYGYTF. The DNA for the CDR3 is TGTGCCAGCAAGGGACAGACGTTCTATGGCTACACCTTC.

The chain joins TRBV6-6 to TRBJ2-1; 7 nucleotides line up with TRBD2. The CDR3 covers 16 residues. The germline V gene encodes CDR1 MNHNY and CDR2 SVGAGI (reference sequence). V was pared by 5 bases and J by 7 bases, with 14 bases of the junction left unmatched. The CDR3: CASSAGLAEKRNEQFF. The CDR3 region has the DNA TGTGCCAGCAGTGCCGGTCTAGCGGAGAAGAGGAATGAGCAGTTCTTC.

This chain links TRBV6-2 or TRBV6-3 with TRBJ2-3; a weak D match, TRBD2 (6 bases). This CDR3 is built from 14 residues. The ends were cut back, 8 bases at V and 5 bases at J, with 17 bases in the middle. CDR1 is MNHEY and CDR2 is SVGEGT in the germline V gene. This CDR3 is CASAPRLGGDTQYF. CDR3 sequence (DNA): TGTGCCAGCGCGCCTAGACTGGGAGGAGATACGCAGTATTTT.

The chain carries TRBV19 and TRBJ1-6; D may be TRBD1 (5 bases). The V gene lost 3 bases and the J gene lost 8 bases, with 17 bases spanning the gap. There are 16 residues in the CDR3. Germline assignment: CDR1 LNHDA and CDR2 SQIVND (reference sequence). CDR3 sequence reads: CASSIPTRQRDSPLHF. The CDR3 DNA sequence: TGTGCCAGTAGTATCCCTACGCGACAGCGGGATTCACCCCTCCACTTT.

This clonotype was recorded at least ten times. V gene TRBV7-2 combines with J gene TRBJ1-4; a weak D match, TRBD1 (6 bases). V gave up 1 base and J gave up 5 bases, with 11 bases separating them. Germline V gene data show CDR1 as SGHTA and CDR2 as FQGNSA. This CDR3 is built from 15 residues. This CDR3 reads CASSLGGARNEKLFF. Written as DNA, the CDR3 is TGTGCCAGCAGCTTAGGGGGGGCGCGCAATGAAAAACTGTTTTTT.

The rearrangement joins TRBV28 to TRBJ2-2; 9 positions agree with TRBD2. The CDR3 has 16 amino acids. The J segment lost 3 bases and the V segment lost 6 bases, leaving 8 bases of the junction unmatched. CDR1 MDHEN and CDR2 SYDVKM come from the germline V gene. DNA for the CDR3: TGTGCCAGCAGCCGCGGGACTAGCAGCGACACCGGGGAGCTGTTTTTT. Translated: CASSRGTSSDTGELFF. Drawing the rest from reference TRBV28 and TRBJ2-2, the complete variable domain is DVKVTQSSRYLVKRTGEKVFLECVQDMDHENMFWYRQDPGLGLRLIYFSYDVKMKEKGDIPEGYSVSREKKERFSLILESASTNQTSMYLCASSRGTSSDTGELFFGEGSRLTVL.

Regarding this clonotype: The missing conserved phenylalanine or tryptophan at the end of this CDR3 makes a read error likely. The DNA is omitted, as the CDR3 cannot be located on it reliably, and the CDR3 follows TCRdb's listing. The chain links TRBV7-2 to TRBJ2-1; the table calls TRBD2, which could not be checked here. With termini counted, the CDR3 has 16 amino acids. Germline V gene data show CDR1 as SGHTA and CDR2 as FQGNSA. This CDR3 reads CASKGLAGQAYNEQLL.

This clonotype was counted between two and nine times. The chain combines TRBV12-3 or TRBV12-4 with TRBJ2-1; tentatively, D is TRBD2 (6 bases). This CDR3 spans 16 amino acids. The V and J ends lost 6 bases and 3 bases respectively, with 18 bases between them. The CDR3 spells CASRPGSAGLYNEQFF. The CDR3 nucleotides read TGTGCCAGCAGACCAGGCTCAGCGGGCCTCTACAATGAGCAGTTCTTC.

This chain uses TRBV27 with TRBJ1-6, with 9 positions matching TRBD1. Unmatched junction bases numbered 7, after V lost 4 bases and J lost 3 bases. The CDR3 consists of 17 residues. The germline V gene encodes CDR1 MNHEY and CDR2 SMNVEV (reference sequence). Here the CDR3 reads CASSSLKTGGYNSPLHF. In DNA, the CDR3 is TGTGCCAGCAGTTCACTCAAGACAGGGGGCTATAATTCACCCCTCCACTTT.

The genes are TRBV10-3 and TRBJ2-3; D may be TRBD2 (6 bases). The CDR3 spans 15 residues. The germline V and J ends were trimmed by 2 bases and 2 bases, with 11 bases remaining between them. The germline V gene has CDR1 ENHRY and CDR2 SYGVKD. The CDR3 is CAISEGRQTTDTQYF. Written as DNA, the CDR3 is TGTGCCATCAGTGAGGGGAGGCAGACCACAGATACGCAGTATTTT.

The V call is TRBV7-4, the J call TRBJ2-1; 7 bases are a match to TRBD2. The CDR3 spans 15 residues. V shed 4 bases and J 0 bases; nucleotides not matched to a gene: 3. The V gene's germline CDR1 is SGHVT and CDR2 SQSDAQ. The CDR3 here is CASSSRTSSYNEQFF. The CDR3 DNA reads TGTGCCAGCAGCTCCAGGACTAGCTCCTACAATGAGCAGTTCTTC.

Only a few counts were recorded for this clonotype. CDR3 nucleotide sequence: TGTGCCAGCAGCGGACCGGACCGTAACAATGAAAAACTGTTTTTT. It encodes CASSGPDRNNEKLFF. The J gene is TRBJ1-4, the V gene TRBV9; D remains ambiguous. CDR1 is SGDLS and CDR2 is YYNGEE in the germline V gene. The germline V and J ends were trimmed by 3 bases and 5 bases, with 14 bases remaining between them. The length of the CDR3 is 15 residues.

As concerns this clonotype: Given a much more abundant clone one base away, this may be a read error. J is TRBJ2-1 and V is TRBV7-9, with D tentatively TRBD1 (5 bases). CDR1 and CDR2 from the germline V gene are SEHNR and FQNEAQ (reference sequence). The CDR3 runs 16 residues. CDR3 in amino acids: CSSSTLGRGSYNEQFF. CDR3 DNA sequence: TGTTCCAGCAGCACCCTAGGAAGGGGCTCCTACAATGAGCAGTTCTTC.

This clonotype was seen repeatedly, ten times or more. The J gene is TRBJ1-5, the V gene TRBV15; D is unresolved. Germline V CDR1 and CDR2: LNHNV, YYDKDF (reference sequence). There are 13 residues in the CDR3. V was clipped by 5 bases and J by 6 bases, with 11 bases between them. This CDR3 reads CATSGQTLQPQHF. The CDR3 region has the DNA TGTGCCACCAGCGGCCAGACTCTTCAGCCCCAGCATTTT.